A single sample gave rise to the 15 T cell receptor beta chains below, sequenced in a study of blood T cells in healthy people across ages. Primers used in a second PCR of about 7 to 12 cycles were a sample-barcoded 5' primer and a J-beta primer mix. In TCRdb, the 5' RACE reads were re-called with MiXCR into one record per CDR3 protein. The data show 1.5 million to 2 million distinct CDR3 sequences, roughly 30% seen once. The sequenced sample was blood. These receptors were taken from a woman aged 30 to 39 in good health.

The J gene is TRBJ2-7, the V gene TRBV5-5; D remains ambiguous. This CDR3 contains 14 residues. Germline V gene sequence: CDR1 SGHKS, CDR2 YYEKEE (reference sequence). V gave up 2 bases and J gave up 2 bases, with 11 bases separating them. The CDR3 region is CASSLFGKPYEQYF. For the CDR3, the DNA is TGTGCCAGCAGCTTATTTGGCAAACCCTACGAGCAGTACTTC.

CDR3 loop: CASRAGGGRGPDTQYF. The CDR3 region has the DNA TGTGCCAGCCGGGCAGGGGGGGGCAGGGGACCAGATACGCAGTATTTT. This rearrangement joins TRBV7-2 to TRBJ2-3; the D gene could be TRBD1 or TRBD2 (7 bases each). CDR1 SGHTA and CDR2 FQGNSA come from the germline V gene. Trimming took off 8 bases at V and 4 bases at J, with 22 bases between the two ends. This CDR3 spans 16 amino acids.

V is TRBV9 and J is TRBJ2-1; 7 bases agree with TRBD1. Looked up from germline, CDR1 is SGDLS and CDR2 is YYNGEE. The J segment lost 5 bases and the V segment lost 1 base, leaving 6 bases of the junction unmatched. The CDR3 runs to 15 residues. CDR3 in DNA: TGTGCCAGCAGCGTATCCGGGACAGTCAACAATGAGCAGTTCTTC. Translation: CASSVSGTVNNEQFF. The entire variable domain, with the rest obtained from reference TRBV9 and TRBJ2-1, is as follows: DSGVTQTPKHLITATGQRVTLRCSPRSGDLSVYWYQQSLDQGLQFLIQYYNGEERAKGNILERFSAQQFPDLHSELNLSSLELGDSALYFCASSVSGTVNNEQFFGPGTRLTVL.

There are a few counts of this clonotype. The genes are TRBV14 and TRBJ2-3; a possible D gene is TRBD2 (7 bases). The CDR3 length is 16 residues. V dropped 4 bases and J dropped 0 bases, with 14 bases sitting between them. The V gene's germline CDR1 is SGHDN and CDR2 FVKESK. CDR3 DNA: TGTGCCAGCAGCCCGACCCGGGGGGCCAGCACAGATACGCAGTATTTT. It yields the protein CASSPTRGASTDTQYF.

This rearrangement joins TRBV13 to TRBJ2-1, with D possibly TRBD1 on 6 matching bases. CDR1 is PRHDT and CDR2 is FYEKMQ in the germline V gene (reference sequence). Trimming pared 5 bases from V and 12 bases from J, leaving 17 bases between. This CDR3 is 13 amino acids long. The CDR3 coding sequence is TGTGCCAGCAGCCTGACAGGTGATTTTGGGCAGTTCTTC. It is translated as CASSLTGDFGQFF.

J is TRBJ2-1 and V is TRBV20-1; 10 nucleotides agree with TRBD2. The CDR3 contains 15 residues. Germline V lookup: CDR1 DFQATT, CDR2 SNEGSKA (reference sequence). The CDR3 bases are TGCAGAGCCCAACCTAGCGGGAGCTCCTACAATGAGCAGTTCTTC. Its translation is CRAQPSGSSYNEQFF.

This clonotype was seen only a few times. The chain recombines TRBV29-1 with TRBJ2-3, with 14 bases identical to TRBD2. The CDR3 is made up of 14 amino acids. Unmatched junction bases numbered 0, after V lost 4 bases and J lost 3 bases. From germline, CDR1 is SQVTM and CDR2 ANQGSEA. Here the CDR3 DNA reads TGCAGCGTTGGGACTAGCGGGAGGACAGATACGCAGTATTTT. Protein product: CSVGTSGRTDTQYF.

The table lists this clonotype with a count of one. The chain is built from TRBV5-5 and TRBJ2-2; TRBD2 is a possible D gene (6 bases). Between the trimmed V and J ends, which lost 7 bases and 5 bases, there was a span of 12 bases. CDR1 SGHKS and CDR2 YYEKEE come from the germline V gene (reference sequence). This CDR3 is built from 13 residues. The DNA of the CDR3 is TGTGCCAGCCAGGAGGGGCGAACCGGGGAGCTGTTTTTT. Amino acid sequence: CASQEGRTGELFF.

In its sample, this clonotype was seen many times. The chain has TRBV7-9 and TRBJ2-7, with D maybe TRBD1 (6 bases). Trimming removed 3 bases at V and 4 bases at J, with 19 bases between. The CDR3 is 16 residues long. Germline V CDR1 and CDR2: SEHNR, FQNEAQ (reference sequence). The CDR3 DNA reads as TGTGCCAGCAGCTTTTCGCCAGAAACAGGGCGATACGAGCAGTACTTC. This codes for CASSFSPETGRYEQYF.

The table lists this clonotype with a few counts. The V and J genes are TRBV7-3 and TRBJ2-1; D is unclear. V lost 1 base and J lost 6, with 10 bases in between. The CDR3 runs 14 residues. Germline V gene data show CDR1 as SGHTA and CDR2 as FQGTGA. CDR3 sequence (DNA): TGTGCCAGCAGCTTAAGGGCAGGAAGCAATGAGCAGTTCTTC. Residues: CASSLRAGSNEQFF.

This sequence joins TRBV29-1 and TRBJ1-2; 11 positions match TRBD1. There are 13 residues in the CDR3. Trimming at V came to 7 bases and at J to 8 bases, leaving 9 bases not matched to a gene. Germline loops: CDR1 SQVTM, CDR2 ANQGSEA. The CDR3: CSGGQGEIRGYTF. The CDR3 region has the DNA TGCAGCGGGGGACAGGGGGAGATCAGGGGCTACACCTTC.

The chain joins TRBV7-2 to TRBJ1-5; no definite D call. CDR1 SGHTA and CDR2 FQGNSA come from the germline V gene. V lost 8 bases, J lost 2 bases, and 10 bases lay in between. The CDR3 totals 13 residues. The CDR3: CASAKMGNQPQHF. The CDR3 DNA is TGTGCCAGCGCCAAAATGGGCAATCAGCCCCAGCATTTT.

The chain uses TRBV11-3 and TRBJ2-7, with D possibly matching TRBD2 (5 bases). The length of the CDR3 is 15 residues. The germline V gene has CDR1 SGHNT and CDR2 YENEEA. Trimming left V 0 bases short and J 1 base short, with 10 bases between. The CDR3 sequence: CASSLDGGTSYEQYF. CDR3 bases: TGTGCCAGCAGCTTAGATGGAGGAACGTCCTACGAGCAGTACTTC.

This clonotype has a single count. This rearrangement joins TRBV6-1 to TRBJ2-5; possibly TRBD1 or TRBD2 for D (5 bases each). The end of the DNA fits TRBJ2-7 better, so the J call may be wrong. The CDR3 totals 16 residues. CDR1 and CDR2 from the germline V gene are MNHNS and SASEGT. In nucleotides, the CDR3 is TGTGCCAGCAGTGAAGGAGCAGGGACGGAATCCTACGAGCAGTACTTC. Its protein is CASSEGAGTESYEQYF.

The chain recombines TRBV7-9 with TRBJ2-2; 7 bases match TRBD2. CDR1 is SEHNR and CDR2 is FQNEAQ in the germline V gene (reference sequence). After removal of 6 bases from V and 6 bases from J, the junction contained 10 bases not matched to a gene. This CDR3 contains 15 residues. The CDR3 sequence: CASSPVGGSPGELFF. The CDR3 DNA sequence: TGTGCCAGCAGTCCCGTAGGCGGGAGCCCCGGGGAGCTGTTTTTT.